This T cell receptor (beta chain) was identified in a study of OX40 agonist ivuxolimab in advanced cancers. Clones were sequenced by immunoSEQ multiplex PCR, and TCRdb holds only the in-frame ones, with some missing. The table has approximately 68,000 clones, about 92% seen once. This sequence originates from an adult with an advanced solid tumor such as melanoma, head and neck, liver or kidney cancer. Here the sequenced sample was CD4+ or CD8+ T cells sorted from blood, taken in a trial of the OX40 agonist ivuxolimab.

CDR3 DNA: TGTGCCAGCAGTACCCTGGAAGTCTTTAGTGGAAGGACTGAAGCTTTCTTT. Protein sequence: CASSTLEVFSGRTEAFF. V gene TRBV25-1 combines with J gene TRBJ1-1; D call uncertain. V was clipped by 5 bases and J by 5 bases, with 24 bases between them. The CDR3 totals 17 residues. Germline V gene data show CDR1 as MGHDK and CDR2 as SYGVNS.